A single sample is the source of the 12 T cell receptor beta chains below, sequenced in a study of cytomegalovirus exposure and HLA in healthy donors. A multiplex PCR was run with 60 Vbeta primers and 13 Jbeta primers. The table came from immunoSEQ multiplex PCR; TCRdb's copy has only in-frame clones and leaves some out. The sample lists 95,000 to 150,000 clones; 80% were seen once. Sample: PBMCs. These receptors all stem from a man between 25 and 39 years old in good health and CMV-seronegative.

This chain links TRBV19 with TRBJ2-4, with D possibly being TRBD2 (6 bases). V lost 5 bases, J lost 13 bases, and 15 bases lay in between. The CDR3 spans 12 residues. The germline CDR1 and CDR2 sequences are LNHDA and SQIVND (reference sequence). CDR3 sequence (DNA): TGTGCCAGTAGTCTTCAGGGCGGGGAGCAGTACTTC. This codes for CASSLQGGEQYF.

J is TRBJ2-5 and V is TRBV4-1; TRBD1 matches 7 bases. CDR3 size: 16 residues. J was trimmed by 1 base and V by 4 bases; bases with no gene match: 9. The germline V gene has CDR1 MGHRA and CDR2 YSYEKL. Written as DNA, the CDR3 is TGCGCCAGCAGCCGACTACATCAGGGGGTCCAAGAGACCCAGTACTTC. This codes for CASSRLHQGVQETQYF.

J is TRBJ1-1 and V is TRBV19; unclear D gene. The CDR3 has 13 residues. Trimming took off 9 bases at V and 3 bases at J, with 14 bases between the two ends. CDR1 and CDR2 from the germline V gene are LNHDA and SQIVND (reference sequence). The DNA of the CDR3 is TGTGCCAGCCGGAGGGAGGAGGACACTGAAGCTTTCTTT. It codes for CASRREEDTEAFF.

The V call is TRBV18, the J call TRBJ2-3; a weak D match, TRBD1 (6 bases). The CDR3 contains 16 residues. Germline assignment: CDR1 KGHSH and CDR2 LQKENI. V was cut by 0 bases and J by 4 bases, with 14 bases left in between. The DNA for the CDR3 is TGTGCCAGCTCACCACCGGGGGCTCTTTTTCCAGATACGCAGTATTTT. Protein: CASSPPGALFPDTQYF.

CDR3 residues: CASSLEGVNSPLHF. Written as DNA, the CDR3 is TGCGCCAGCAGCTTAGAGGGGGTGAATTCACCCCTCCACTTT. The rearrangement links TRBV5-1 to TRBJ1-6; perhaps TRBD1 as D (6 bases). The CDR3 sequence is 14 residues long. V lost 2 bases and J 7 bases, leaving 10 bases between the germline ends. Germline V gene sequence: CDR1 SGHRS, CDR2 YFSETQ.

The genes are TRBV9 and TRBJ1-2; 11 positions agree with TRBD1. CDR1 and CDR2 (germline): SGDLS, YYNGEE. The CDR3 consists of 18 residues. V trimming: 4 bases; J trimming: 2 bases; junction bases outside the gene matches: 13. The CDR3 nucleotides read TGTGCCAGCAGCATATCGGAGGGGACAGGGGGGTTCAACTATGGCTACACCTTC. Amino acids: CASSISEGTGGFNYGYTF.

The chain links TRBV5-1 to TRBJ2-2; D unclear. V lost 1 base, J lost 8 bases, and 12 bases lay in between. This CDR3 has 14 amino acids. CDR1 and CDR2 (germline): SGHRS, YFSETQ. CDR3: CASSLIPMSGELFF. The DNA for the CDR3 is TGCGCCAGCAGCTTGATCCCTATGTCGGGGGAGCTGTTTTTT. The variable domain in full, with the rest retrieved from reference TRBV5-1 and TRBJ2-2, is KAGVTQTPRYLIKTRGQQVTLSCSPISGHRSVSWYQQTPGQGLQFLFEYFSETQRNKGNFPGRFSGRQFSNSRSEMNVSTLELGDSALYLCASSLIPMSGELFFGEGSRLTVL.

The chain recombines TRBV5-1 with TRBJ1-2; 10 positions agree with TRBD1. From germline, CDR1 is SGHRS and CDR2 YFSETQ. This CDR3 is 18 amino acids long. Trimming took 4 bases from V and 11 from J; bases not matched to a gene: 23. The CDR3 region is CASSLQTGGAGAPAGYTF. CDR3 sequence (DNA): TGCGCCAGCAGCCTACAGACAGGGGGCGCGGGAGCACCGGCCGGTTACACCTTC.

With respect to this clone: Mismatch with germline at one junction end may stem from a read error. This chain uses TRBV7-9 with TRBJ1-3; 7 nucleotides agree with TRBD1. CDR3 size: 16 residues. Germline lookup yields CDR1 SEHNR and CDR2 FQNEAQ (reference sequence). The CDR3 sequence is CSSSSGQRTSGNTIYF. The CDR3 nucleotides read TGTTCCAGCAGCTCGGGACAGAGAACCTCTGGAAACACCATATATTTT.

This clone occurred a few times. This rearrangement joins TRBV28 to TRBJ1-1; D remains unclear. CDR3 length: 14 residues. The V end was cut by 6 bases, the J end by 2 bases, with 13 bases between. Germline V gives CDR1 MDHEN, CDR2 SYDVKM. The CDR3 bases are TGTGCCAGCAGACTCTACCTAGGAAACACTGAAGCTTTCTTT. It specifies CASRLYLGNTEAFF.

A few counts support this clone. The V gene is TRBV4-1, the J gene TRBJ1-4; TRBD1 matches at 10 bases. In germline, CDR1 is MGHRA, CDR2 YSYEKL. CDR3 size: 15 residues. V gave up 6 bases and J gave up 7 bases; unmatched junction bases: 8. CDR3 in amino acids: CASSPPGQGSEKLFF. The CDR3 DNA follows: TGCGCCAGCAGTCCCCCGGGACAGGGGTCTGAAAAACTGTTTTTT.

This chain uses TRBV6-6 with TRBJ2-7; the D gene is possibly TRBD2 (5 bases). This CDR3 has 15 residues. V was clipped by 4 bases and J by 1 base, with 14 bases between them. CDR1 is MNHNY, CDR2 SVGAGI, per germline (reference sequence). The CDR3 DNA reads TGTGCCAGCAGTTCGCATCAGACTAATTCCTACGAGCAGTACTTC. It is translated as CASSSHQTNSYEQYF.